This T cell receptor beta chain was recorded in a study of blood T cell repertoires in COVID-19. Clones were sequenced by immunoSEQ multiplex PCR, and TCRdb holds only the in-frame ones, with some missing. The sample gives about 260,000 clones, about 91% of which show up once; about 3% is in the top ten. The V end lost 9 bases, the J end lost 1 base, and 11 bases lay between the germline ends. The germline V gene has CDR1 KGHDR and CDR2 SFDVKD. CDR3 length: 13 residues. The sequenced sample consisted of PBMCs or T cells enriched from blood (not recorded which). The source of this sequence is a man aged 40-49 years who had been exposed to COVID-19. This chain connects TRBV24-1 to TRBJ1-1; D remains ambiguous. In DNA form, the CDR3 reads TGTGCCACCGGGCCGACACAGAACACTGAAGCTTTCTTT. This sequence encodes CATGPTQNTEAFF.